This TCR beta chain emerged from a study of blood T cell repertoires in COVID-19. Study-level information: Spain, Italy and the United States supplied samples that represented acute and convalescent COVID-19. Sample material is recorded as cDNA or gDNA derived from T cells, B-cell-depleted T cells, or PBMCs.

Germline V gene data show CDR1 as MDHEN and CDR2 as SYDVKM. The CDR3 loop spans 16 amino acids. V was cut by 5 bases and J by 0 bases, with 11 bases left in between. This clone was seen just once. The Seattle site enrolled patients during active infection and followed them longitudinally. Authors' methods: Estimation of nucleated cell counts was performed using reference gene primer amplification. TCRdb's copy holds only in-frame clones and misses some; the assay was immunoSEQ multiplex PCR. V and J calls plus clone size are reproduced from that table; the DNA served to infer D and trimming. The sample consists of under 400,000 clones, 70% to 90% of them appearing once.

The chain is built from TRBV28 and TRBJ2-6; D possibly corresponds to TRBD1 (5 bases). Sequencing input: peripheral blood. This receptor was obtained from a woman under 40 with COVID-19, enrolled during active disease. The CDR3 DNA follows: TGTGCCAGCAGTCTCACAGGATCCTCTGGGGCCAACGTCCTGACTTTC. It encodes CASSLTGSSGANVLTF.